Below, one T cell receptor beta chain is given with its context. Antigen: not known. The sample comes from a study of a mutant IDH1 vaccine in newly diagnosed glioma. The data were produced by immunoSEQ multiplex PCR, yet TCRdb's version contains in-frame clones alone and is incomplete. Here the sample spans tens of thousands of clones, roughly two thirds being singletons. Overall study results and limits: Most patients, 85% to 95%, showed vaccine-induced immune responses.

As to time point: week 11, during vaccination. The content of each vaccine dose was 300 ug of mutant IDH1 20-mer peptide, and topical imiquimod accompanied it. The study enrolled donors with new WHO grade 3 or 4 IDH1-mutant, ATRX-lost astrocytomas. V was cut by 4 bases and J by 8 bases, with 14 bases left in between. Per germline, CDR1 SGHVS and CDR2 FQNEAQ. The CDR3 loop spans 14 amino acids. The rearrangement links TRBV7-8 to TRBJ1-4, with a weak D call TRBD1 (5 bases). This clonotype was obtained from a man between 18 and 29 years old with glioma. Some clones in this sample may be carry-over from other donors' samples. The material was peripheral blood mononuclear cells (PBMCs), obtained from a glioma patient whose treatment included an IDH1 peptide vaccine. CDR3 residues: CASSSTGVYEKLFF. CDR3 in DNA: TGTGCCAGCAGCTCAACAGGAGTCTACGAAAAACTGTTTTTT. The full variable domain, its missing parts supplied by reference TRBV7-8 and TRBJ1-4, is GAGVSQSPRYKVAKRGQDVALRCDPISGHVSLFWYQQALGQGPEFLTYFQNEAQLDKSGLPSDRFFAERPEGSVSTLKIQRTQQEDSAVYLCASSSTGVYEKLFFGSGTQLSVL.